Included here is one TCR beta chain sequence, with context. The sample originates from a study of blood T cell repertoires in COVID-19. The overall study: T cells, B-cell-depleted T cells, or PBMCs provided the cDNA or gDNA that served as material.

Clinical history as reported by participants underpinned cohort assignment. Up to 2 weeks before entering the study, exposed participants had met a COVID-19 case. Under the authors' procedure: Amplified reference gene primers provided the basis for estimating nucleated cell counts. TCRdb keeps only in-frame clones here, not all; method: immunoSEQ multiplex PCR. V and J calls and clone size are given by that table; D and trimming were obtained from the DNA. Among 150,000 or so clones listed, roughly 83% were seen once. Germline values: CDR1 MGHRA, CDR2 YSYEKL. The V end lost 2 bases, the J end lost 4 bases, and 8 bases lay between the germline ends. CDR3 length equals 13 residues.

The sequencing input was PBMCs or T cells enriched from blood (not recorded which). The chain is built from TRBV4-1 and TRBJ2-5; D possibly corresponds to TRBD1 (6 bases). The TCR was taken from a man in his sixties or seventies who had been exposed to COVID-19. This CDR3 reads CASSQPTGETQYF. As DNA, the CDR3 is TGCGCCAGCAGCCAACCGACAGGAGAGACCCAGTACTTC.